Detailed here is one T cell receptor (beta chain). No antigen is known for it. This sample was taken from a study of T cell responses to AZD1222 COVID-19 vaccine. Whole-study findings and limits: Of the AZD1222 recipients, only five to seven were seropositive at baseline. Spike was spanned by vaccine-associated CD4 TCRs, with dominance at 160-218 and 743-854.

V was pared by 0 bases and J by 1 base, with 3 bases of the junction left unmatched. Germline assignment: CDR1 SGHRS and CDR2 YFSETQ. The CDR3 runs to 17 residues. Profiled with immunoSEQ multiplex PCR; TCRdb holds only in-frame clones, not every one. The sample consists of about 99,000 clones, approximately 93% of them appearing once. Sequenced material: peripheral blood, taken 28 days after the second AZD1222 dose. The V gene is TRBV5-1, the J gene TRBJ1-3; 11 bases agree with TRBD1. The sequence derives from an adult who received the AZD1222 COVID-19 vaccine. CDR3 in amino acids: CASSLVGQGVSGNTIYF. CDR3 nucleotides: TGCGCCAGCAGCTTGGTGGGACAGGGGGTGTCTGGAAACACCATATATTTT. The variable domain in full, completed from reference TRBV5-1 and TRBJ1-3, reads KAGVTQTPRYLIKTRGQQVTLSCSPISGHRSVSWYQQTPGQGLQFLFEYFSETQRNKGNFPGRFSGRQFSNSRSEMNVSTLELGDSALYLCASSLVGQGVSGNTIYFGEGSWLTVV.